This T cell receptor (beta chain) was recorded in a study of cytomegalovirus exposure and HLA in healthy donors. Clones were sequenced by immunoSEQ multiplex PCR, and TCRdb holds only the in-frame ones, with some missing. Among approximately 98,000 clones listed, approximately 86% were seen once. Germline CDR1 MDHEN, CDR2 SYDVKM. CDR3 length: 16 residues. The V gene end was trimmed by 3 bases and the J gene end by 8 bases; junction bases not matched to a gene: 12. Regarding the study as a whole: According to a subsequent analysis, TCR clusters identified in the first cohort showed a tendency to co-occur across the 100 to 150 validation repertoires. Specificity of a few CMV-associated chains for CMV antigens was verified in vitro. The authors enumerated over 150 TCR beta chains as linked to cytomegalovirus.

Concerning this clone itself: Its antigen is unidentified.

The sequenced sample consisted of PBMCs. The clonotype comes from a woman younger than 30 in good health and CMV-seronegative. The V and J genes are TRBV28 and TRBJ1-4; TRBD1 aligns across 7 bases. CDR3 region: CASSFTVGTDSEKLFF. Here the CDR3 DNA reads TGTGCCAGCAGTTTCACGGTTGGGACAGATAGCGAAAAACTGTTTTTT.